A selection of T cell receptor beta chains follows, all from one sample in a study of cytomegalovirus exposure and HLA in healthy donors. Data came from immunoSEQ multiplex PCR; TCRdb stores just in-frame clones and leaves some out. This table has about 190,000 clones, roughly 86% appearing once. The sample was PBMCs. Receptors originate from a woman in her late teens or twenties in good health and CMV-seronegative. Both conserved end residues are part of each CDR3. Fields, in order: V gene, clone size, J gene, D gene, CDR3 protein, CDR3 DNA. The D gene is left open where the match is weak. Clone sizes are given selectively: once, few, many, or a class where the clone is expanded.

v_gene: TRBV9; abundance: NA; j_gene: TRBJ2-3; d_gene: NA; CDR3aa: CASSVGSADTQYF; CDR3nt: TGTGCCAGCAGCGTAGGATCGGCAGATACGCAGTATTTT
v_gene: TRBV10-3; abundance: NA; j_gene: TRBJ2-3; d_gene: TRBD1; CDR3aa: CAISALDRGSTDTQYF; CDR3nt: TGTGCCATCAGTGCCCTGGACAGGGGCTCGACAGATACGCAGTATTTT
v_gene: TRBV19; abundance: NA; j_gene: TRBJ2-7; d_gene: TRBD1; CDR3aa: CASSRRDRGPYEQYF; CDR3nt: TGTGCCAGTAGCCGACGGGACAGGGGACCCTACGAGCAGTACTTC
v_gene: TRBV18; abundance: NA; j_gene: TRBJ1-2; d_gene: TRBD1; CDR3aa: CASSLGQAYGYTF; CDR3nt: TGTGCCAGCTCACTCGGACAGGCCTATGGCTACACCTTC
v_gene: TRBV11-2; abundance: NA; j_gene: TRBJ2-1; d_gene: NA; CDR3aa: CASFPLADATDNEQFF; CDR3nt: TGTGCCAGCTTCCCCCTAGCAGACGCAACGGACAATGAGCAGTTCTTC
v_gene: TRBV6-1; abundance: NA; j_gene: TRBJ2-7; d_gene: NA; CDR3aa: CASSEADFYEQYF; CDR3nt: TGTGCCAGCAGTGAAGCGGACTTCTACGAGCAGTACTTC
v_gene: TRBV6-1; abundance: NA; j_gene: TRBJ1-2; d_gene: NA; CDR3aa: CASSEQGYDYGYTF; CDR3nt: TGTGCCAGCAGTGAACAGGGCTACGATTATGGCTACACCTTC
v_gene: TRBV19; abundance: NA; j_gene: TRBJ2-5; d_gene: NA; CDR3aa: CASSTLKGQETQYF; CDR3nt: TGTGCCAGTAGTACCCTCAAGGGGCAAGAGACCCAGTACTTC
v_gene: TRBV13; abundance: NA; j_gene: TRBJ2-5; d_gene: NA; CDR3aa: CASSLGHEAGPNQETQYF; CDR3nt: TGTGCCAGCAGCTTAGGCCACGAGGCGGGGCCCAACCAAGAGACCCAGTACTTC
v_gene: TRBV5-1; abundance: NA; j_gene: TRBJ1-4; d_gene: NA; CDR3aa: CASSFLGTGGEKLFF; CDR3nt: TGCGCCAGCAGCTTCTTGGGCACTGGAGGTGAAAAACTGTTTTTT
v_gene: TRBV5-1; abundance: once; j_gene: TRBJ1-4; d_gene: TRBD1; CDR3aa: CASSPGTAKYEKLFF; CDR3nt: TGCGCCAGCAGCCCCGGGACAGCGAAATATGAAAAACTGTTTTTT
v_gene: TRBV19; abundance: NA; j_gene: TRBJ1-5; d_gene: NA; CDR3aa: CASSRDINQPQHF; CDR3nt: TGTGCCAGTAGTAGGGACATTAATCAGCCCCAGCATTTT
v_gene: TRBV7-6; abundance: NA; j_gene: TRBJ1-2; d_gene: NA; CDR3aa: CASSLVAGGYGYTF; CDR3nt: TGTGCCAGCAGCTTAGTTGCAGGAGGCTATGGCTACACCTTC
v_gene: TRBV5-5; abundance: NA; j_gene: TRBJ1-1; d_gene: TRBD1; CDR3aa: CASSWTGADTEAFF; CDR3nt: TGTGCCAGCAGCTGGACAGGGGCGGACACTGAAGCTTTCTTT
v_gene: TRBV2; abundance: NA; j_gene: TRBJ1-2; d_gene: TRBD1; CDR3aa: CASSMTGLGGYTF; CDR3nt: TGTGCCAGCTCGATGACAGGGCTTGGAGGCTACACCTTC
v_gene: TRBV10-1; abundance: NA; j_gene: TRBJ2-7; d_gene: NA; CDR3aa: CASSEYRAPYEQYF; CDR3nt: TGCGCCAGCAGTGAGTACAGGGCTCCCTACGAGCAGTACTTC
v_gene: TRBV7-9; abundance: NA; j_gene: TRBJ2-7; d_gene: TRBD1; CDR3aa: CASSSGQGWSSYEQYF; CDR3nt: TGTGCCAGCAGTTCAGGACAGGGCTGGAGCTCCTACGAGCAGTACTTC
v_gene: TRBV30; abundance: NA; j_gene: TRBJ1-2; d_gene: NA; CDR3aa: CAWSGRNYGYTF; CDR3nt: TGTGCCTGGAGTGGCAGGAACTATGGCTACACCTTC
v_gene: TRBV19; abundance: NA; j_gene: TRBJ2-1; d_gene: NA; CDR3aa: CASSIREMYNEQFF; CDR3nt: TGTGCCAGTAGTATCCGAGAGATGTACAATGAGCAGTTCTTC
v_gene: TRBV9; abundance: NA; j_gene: TRBJ1-1; d_gene: TRBD1; CDR3aa: CASSALQGAGTEAFF; CDR3nt: TGTGCCAGCAGCGCTCTACAGGGGGCTGGCACTGAAGCTTTCTTT
v_gene: TRBV11-2; abundance: few; j_gene: TRBJ1-2; d_gene: NA; CDR3aa: CASGPYGYTF; CDR3nt: TGTGCCAGCGGCCCATATGGCTACACCTTC
v_gene: TRBV27; abundance: NA; j_gene: TRBJ2-2; d_gene: TRBD1; CDR3aa: CASSRQFIGQGPGELFF; CDR3nt: TGTGCCAGCAGCCGACAATTCATTGGACAGGGGCCCGGGGAGCTGTTTTTT
v_gene: TRBV5-1; abundance: NA; j_gene: TRBJ2-2; d_gene: TRBD1; CDR3aa: CASSLQDRGAGELFF; CDR3nt: TGCGCCAGCAGCCTTCAGGACAGGGGGGCCGGGGAGCTGTTTTTT
v_gene: TRBV12-5; abundance: NA; j_gene: TRBJ1-1; d_gene: TRBD1; CDR3aa: CASGLQGMNTEAFF; CDR3nt: TGTGCTAGTGGACTACAGGGGATGAACACTGAAGCTTTCTTT
v_gene: TRBV6-5; abundance: NA; j_gene: TRBJ1-1; d_gene: TRBD1; CDR3aa: CASSYRSGQGTGTFF; CDR3nt: TGTGCCAGCAGTTACCGGTCGGGACAGGGGACTGGGACTTTCTTT
v_gene: TRBV4-1; abundance: NA; j_gene: TRBJ1-2; d_gene: NA; CDR3aa: CASSARGRATINGYTF; CDR3nt: TGCGCCAGCAGCGCCAGGGGAAGGGCGACCATAAATGGCTACACCTTC
v_gene: TRBV28; abundance: NA; j_gene: TRBJ2-7; d_gene: NA; CDR3aa: CASSAGHIPYEQYF; CDR3nt: TGTGCCAGCAGTGCGGGGCACATACCCTACGAGCAGTACTTC
v_gene: TRBV6-1; abundance: NA; j_gene: TRBJ1-1; d_gene: NA; CDR3aa: CAANHGLMNTEAFF; CDR3nt: TGTGCCGCAAACCATGGGCTTATGAACACTGAAGCTTTCTTT
v_gene: TRBV27; abundance: NA; j_gene: TRBJ2-3; d_gene: NA; CDR3aa: CASRPWGGPTDTQYF; CDR3nt: TGTGCCAGCAGGCCCTGGGGGGGGCCAACAGATACGCAGTATTTT
v_gene: TRBV30; abundance: NA; j_gene: TRBJ2-2; d_gene: TRBD2; CDR3aa: CAWRQSGGADTGELFF; CDR3nt: TGTGCCTGGAGGCAAAGCGGGGGGGCTGACACCGGGGAGCTGTTTTTT
v_gene: TRBV21-1; abundance: NA; j_gene: TRBJ1-1; d_gene: NA; CDR3aa: CASNKEGVGNTEAFF; CDR3nt: TGTGCCAGCAATAAAGAGGGGGTGGGGAACACTGAAGCTTTCTTT